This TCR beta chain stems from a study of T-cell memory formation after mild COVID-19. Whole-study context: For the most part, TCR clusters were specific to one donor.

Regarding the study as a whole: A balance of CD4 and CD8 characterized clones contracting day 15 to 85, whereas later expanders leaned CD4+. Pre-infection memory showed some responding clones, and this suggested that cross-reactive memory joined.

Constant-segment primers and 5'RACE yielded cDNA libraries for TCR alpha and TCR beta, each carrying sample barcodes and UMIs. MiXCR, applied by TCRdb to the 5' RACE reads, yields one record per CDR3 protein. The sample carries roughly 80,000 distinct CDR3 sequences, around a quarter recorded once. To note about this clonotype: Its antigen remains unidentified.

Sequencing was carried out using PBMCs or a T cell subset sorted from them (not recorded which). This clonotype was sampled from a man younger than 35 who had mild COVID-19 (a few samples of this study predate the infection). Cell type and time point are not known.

CDR3 protein: CASSWRGSGTNYGYTF. CDR3 bases: TGCGCCAGCAGCTGGAGGGGCTCCGGGACAAACTATGGCTACACCTTC. The chain is built from TRBV5-1 and TRBJ1-2, with a possible D match to TRBD1 (6 bases). This CDR3 contains 16 residues. Between the trimmed V and J ends, which lost 3 bases and 2 bases, there was a span of 17 bases. CDR1 and CDR2 (germline): SGHRS, YFSETQ.